The clone carrying this T cell receptor beta chain occurred many times. What it recognizes is unknown. This record belongs to a study of blood T cells in healthy people across ages. Study observations and caveats: CMV infection status of these donors was not known.

In terms of origin and age, donors were healthy Caucasian individuals from Russia aged about 6 to 90. Primers used in a second PCR of about 7 to 11 cycles were a sample-barcoded 5' primer and a J-beta primer mix. Each CDR3 protein gets one entry after TCRdb re-called the 5' RACE reads with MiXCR. Among 800,000 to 950,000 distinct CDR3 sequences listed, roughly 29% were seen once. CDR1 and CDR2 (germline): MDHEN, SYDVKM. V lost 6 bases to trimming and J lost 0 bases, with 11 bases between them. The CDR3 is 14 amino acids. This sample was also put to use in a study of T cells of mothers and their children. That report adds: The donors comprised more than five children and their three healthy Caucasian mothers.

The source is a woman aged 40 to 50 in good health. This sequence joins TRBV28 and TRBJ1-2; unclear D gene. The specimen was blood. The CDR3 here is CASSRLEANYGYTF. The CDR3 DNA sequence: TGTGCCAGCAGCCGGTTAGAGGCTAACTATGGCTACACCTTC.